What follows describes a single T cell receptor beta chain. Its antigen is as yet unknown. The assay was immunoSEQ multiplex PCR, and TCRdb's table has in-frame clones only and misses some. Of 120,000 to 150,000 clones in the sample, approximately 89% are singletons; the top ten hold under 2%. Second-dose recipients at about 4 or about 12 weeks were treated as one pooled group. This record belongs to a study of T cell responses to AZD1222 COVID-19 vaccine. General study findings and limits: Repertoire samples came only from after the peak T cell response. Donors in the cohort were predominantly white British and more often female, and clonal diversity was possibly underestimated. Nearly half of unique spike-specific TCRs reportedly avoided B.1.351 and B.1.1.7 mutated regions.

CDR1 is LNHDA and CDR2 is SQIVND in the germline V gene (reference sequence). V gave up 5 bases and J gave up 2 bases; unmatched junction bases: 5. The CDR3 consists of 15 residues. This rearrangement joins TRBV19 to TRBJ2-3, with 9 bases fitting TRBD1. This receptor was taken from an adult who received the AZD1222 COVID-19 vaccine. The specimen comprised peripheral blood, sampled 28 days after the second AZD1222 dose. CDR3: CASSLEQGATDTQYF. Here the CDR3 DNA reads TGTGCCAGTAGTCTTGAACAGGGGGCCACAGATACGCAGTATTTT.